Listed below are T cell receptor beta chains from one sample, sequenced in a study of blood T cell repertoires in COVID-19. Produced via immunoSEQ multiplex PCR; TCRdb's table is partial and in-frame only. The table lists around 29,000 clones, around 87% of them singletons, with about 9.4% in the top ten. Sequencing was done on a sample of peripheral blood. These receptor sequences come from a man in his sixties with acute or convalescent COVID-19. Each CDR3 is given with its conserved first and last residue. D genes are given only for firm matches. Clone size appears in some rows only: once, few, many, or a class for an expanded clone.

V gene	CDR3 length	D gene	J gene	clone size	CDR3 protein	CDR3 DNA
TRBV5-1	13	.	TRBJ2-7	.	CASSLTTMVQQYF	TGCGCCAGCAGCTTGACCACTATGGTGCAGCAGTACTTC
TRBV7-9	15	TRBD1	TRBJ1-4	.	CASSPGVGGGEKLFF	TGTGCCAGCAGCCCGGGGGTAGGGGGCGGTGAAAAACTGTTTTTT
TRBV11-2	15	TRBD2	TRBJ2-3	.	CASQAGGAWRDTQYF	TGTGCCAGTCAAGCGGGAGGGGCCTGGAGAGATACGCAGTATTTT
TRBV5-6	17	TRBD1	TRBJ1-6	.	CASSWTGSKALNSPLHF	TGTGCCAGCAGCTGGACAGGGTCCAAGGCCCTAAATTCACCCCTCCACTTT
TRBV7-8	14	.	TRBJ1-6	.	CASSLVLANSPLHF	TGTGCCAGCAGCTTGGTGCTAGCGAATTCACCCCTCCACTTT
TRBV6-5	15	TRBD1	TRBJ2-7	.	CASSYRTGIGYEQYF	TGTGCCAGCAGTTACCGGACAGGGATTGGGTACGAGCAGTACTTC
TRBV5-5	14	.	TRBJ2-5	.	CASSPVRGFETQYF	TGTGCCAGCAGCCCCGTTAGGGGGTTTGAGACCCAGTACTTC
TRBV28	13	.	TRBJ1-2	.	CASSLQVNYGYTF	TGTGCCAGCAGTCTACAGGTGAACTATGGCTACACCTTC
TRBV5-1	15	TRBD1	TRBJ1-6	.	CASSLGTGAWSPLHF	TGCGCCAGCAGCTTGGGAACAGGGGCTTGGTCACCCCTCCACTTT
TRBV28	11	.	TRBJ2-7	.	CASTGPYEQYF	TGTGCCAGCACAGGGCCCTACGAGCAGTACTTC
TRBV3-1/TRBV3-2	14	TRBD2	TRBJ2-7	.	CASSPWTSGREQYF	TGTGCCAGCAGCCCCTGGACTAGCGGACGCGAGCAGTACTTC
TRBV7-9	14	.	TRBJ1-1	.	CASSRGLMNTEAFF	TGTGCCAGCAGCCGGGGACTGATGAACACTGAAGCTTTCTTT
TRBV11-3	19	TRBD2	TRBJ2-7	.	CASSLEAPQLAGGPYEQYF	TGTGCCAGCAGCTTAGAGGCCCCCCAACTAGCGGGAGGGCCCTACGAGCAGTACTTC
TRBV3-1/TRBV3-2	12	.	TRBJ2-1	once	CASNFGGGPQFF	TGTGCCAGCAATTTTGGCGGGGGCCCGCAGTTCTTC
TRBV15	15	.	TRBJ1-6	.	CATSRTTALGSPLHF	TGTGCCACCAGCAGAACGACAGCCCTTGGTTCACCCCTCCACTTT
TRBV10-1	15	TRBD1	TRBJ2-3	.	CASSEGTVSTDTQYF	TGCGCCAGCAGTGAAGGGACAGTTAGCACAGATACGCAGTATTTT
TRBV4-1	13	.	TRBJ1-1	.	CASSQGGSTEAFF	TGCGCCAGCAGCCAAGGAGGGAGCACTGAAGCTTTCTTT
TRBV12-3/TRBV12-4	11	.	TRBJ2-7	.	CASSLLDEQYF	TGTGCCAGCAGTTTATTAGACGAGCAGTACTTC
TRBV28	15	.	TRBJ2-7	.	CASSTVAGGLYEQYF	TGTGCCAGCAGTACCGTCGCAGGGGGGCTCTACGAGCAGTACTTC
TRBV2	14	.	TRBJ1-1	.	CASSEGDWNTEAFF	TGTGCCAGCAGTGAGGGAGACTGGAACACTGAAGCTTTCTTT
TRBV9	17	TRBD1	TRBJ1-3	.	CASSPPGQGRSGNTIYF	TGTGCCAGCAGCCCGCCTGGACAGGGGCGATCTGGAAACACCATATATTTT
TRBV28	15	TRBD1	TRBJ1-2	.	CASRIEGAHFRGYTF	TGTGCCAGCAGGATAGAGGGGGCGCATTTTCGGGGCTACACCTTC
TRBV5-4	14	TRBD1	TRBJ2-7	.	CASSLRQGNYEQYF	TGTGCCAGCAGCCTTAGACAGGGTAACTACGAGCAGTACTTC
TRBV19	16	TRBD1	TRBJ1-5	.	CASSRYGQGSNQPQHF	TGTGCCAGTAGTCGCTACGGACAGGGGAGCAATCAGCCCCAGCATTTT
TRBV18	13	.	TRBJ1-1	.	CASSPKANTEAFF	TGTGCCAGCTCACCAAAAGCGAACACTGAAGCTTTCTTT
TRBV5-1	14	TRBD1	TRBJ1-3	.	CASSGQGIGNTIYF	TGCGCCAGCAGCGGACAGGGGATTGGAAACACCATATATTTT
TRBV18	16	TRBD2	TRBJ2-7	.	CASSPGRLAGAYEQYF	TGTGCCAGCTCACCTGGGCGACTAGCGGGAGCCTACGAGCAGTACTTC
TRBV7-3	15	TRBD2	TRBJ2-3	.	CASSSLGLATDTQYF	TGTGCCAGCAGCTCCTTAGGACTAGCGACAGATACGCAGTATTTT
TRBV19	15	TRBD2	TRBJ2-2	once	CASSPRAGGVGELFF	TGTGCCAGTAGCCCTCGGGCGGGGGGAGTCGGGGAGCTGTTTTTT
TRBV7-6	15	.	TRBJ1-4	.	CASSLVASTNEKLFF	TGTGCCAGCAGCTTAGTGGCATCAACTAATGAAAAACTGTTTTTT
TRBV7-9	15	TRBD2	TRBJ2-1	.	CASTWREGPFDEQFF	TGTGCCAGCACGTGGAGGGAGGGCCCGTTCGATGAGCAGTTCTTC
TRBV5-4	14	.	TRBJ2-2	.	CASSFGGALGELFF	TGTGCCAGCAGCTTTGGGGGGGCGCTAGGGGAGCTGTTTTTT
TRBV18	14	.	TRBJ1-5	.	CASSPGRSNQPQHF	TGTGCCAGCTCACCAGGGCGTTCCAATCAGCCCCAGCATTTT
TRBV14	17	.	TRBJ1-5	.	CASSHLRGWDCNQPQHF	TGTGCCAGCAGCCATCTGAGGGGATGGGACTGCAATCAGCCCCAGCATTTT